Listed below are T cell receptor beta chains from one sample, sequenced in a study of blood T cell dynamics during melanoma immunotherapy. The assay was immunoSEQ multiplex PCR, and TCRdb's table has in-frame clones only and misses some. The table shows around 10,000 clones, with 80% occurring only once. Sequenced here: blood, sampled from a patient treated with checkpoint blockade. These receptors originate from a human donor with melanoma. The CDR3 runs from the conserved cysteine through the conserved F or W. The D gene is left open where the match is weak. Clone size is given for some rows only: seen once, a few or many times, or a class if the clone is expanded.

CAIRGGATDTQYF,TGCGCGATAAGGGGGGGGGCAACAGATACGCAGTATTTT,TRBJ2-3,NA,TRBV29-1,NA
CASRASRNTGELFF,TGTGCCAGCAGGGCTAGCCGAAACACCGGGGAGCTGTTTTTT,TRBJ2-2,NA,TRBV6-5,NA
CASGDRGQTNEKLFF,TGTGCCAGCGGAGACAGGGGGCAGACTAATGAAAAACTGTTTTTT,TRBJ1-4,TRBD1,TRBV6-1,once
CASSSQGGLDTEAFF,TGTGCCAGCAGCTCTCAGGGGGGTCTGGACACTGAAGCTTTCTTT,TRBJ1-1,TRBD1,TRBV7-8,NA
CASSPPRQGGTEAFF,TGCGCCAGCAGTCCTCCTCGACAGGGGGGTACTGAAGCTTTCTTT,TRBJ1-1,TRBD1,TRBV5-1,NA
CAYGPYNSPLHF,TGTGCGTACGGTCCCTATAATTCACCCCTCCACTTT,TRBJ1-6,NA,TRBV6-1,NA
CASSLEGGQPQHF,TGTGCCAGCAGCTTAGAGGGAGGACAGCCCCAGCATTTT,TRBJ1-5,NA,TRBV7-3,NA
CASSLGVRGSNGYTF,TGTGCCAGCAGCTTAGGTGTCCGGGGCTCGAATGGCTACACCTTC,TRBJ1-2,NA,TRBV7-8,NA
CASSLGGGRGAEAFF,TGTGCCAGCAGTTTGGGGGGGGGCAGAGGCGCTGAAGCTTTCTTT,TRBJ1-1,NA,TRBV28,NA
CASSQGVVPYEQYF,TGCGCCAGCAGCCAAGGGGTGGTACCCTACGAGCAGTACTTC,TRBJ2-7,NA,TRBV4-1,once